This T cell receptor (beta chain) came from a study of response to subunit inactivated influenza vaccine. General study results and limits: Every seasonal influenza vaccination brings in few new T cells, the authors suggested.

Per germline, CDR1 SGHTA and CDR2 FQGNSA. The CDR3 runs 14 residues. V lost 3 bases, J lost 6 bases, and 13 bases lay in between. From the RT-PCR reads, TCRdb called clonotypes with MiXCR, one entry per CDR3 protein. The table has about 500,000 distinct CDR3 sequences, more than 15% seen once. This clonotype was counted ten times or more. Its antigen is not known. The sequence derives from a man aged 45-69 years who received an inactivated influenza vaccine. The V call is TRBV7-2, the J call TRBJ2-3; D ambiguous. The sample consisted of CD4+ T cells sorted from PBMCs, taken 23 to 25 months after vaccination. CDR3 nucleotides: TGTGCCAGCAGCTTTCGGGCCCAAATGGATACGCAGTATTTT. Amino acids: CASSFRAQMDTQYF.